This entry lists 6 T cell receptor beta chains sequenced from one sample in a study of T cell responses to AZD1222 COVID-19 vaccine (TCRdb year 2021). The sample's time point, from its label and the paper: baseline before first vaccination. Receptors were amplified or captured by the immunoSEQ multiplex PCR assay. The source is immuneACCESS, and TCRdb retained only in-frame sequences with V and J called. Part of the clones is not carried over; for the studies checked, unresolved V genes explain less than half of this, and the remainder is unexplained. Recorded for this sample are fewer than 85,000 clones; around 88% of them occurred a single time. The ten largest clones represent about a fifth of the sample. Specimen: peripheral blood, collected on day 0 of AZD1222 vaccination. Receptors originate from an adult in good health.

The chain has TRBV7-9 and TRBJ2-1; 10 nucleotides align to TRBD2. Germline loops: CDR1 SEHNR, CDR2 FQNEAQ (reference sequence). V lost 8 bases and J lost 8; bases outside the gene matches: 12. There are 15 residues in the CDR3. Here the CDR3 reads CASAVLAGGKYEQFF. CDR3 in DNA: TGTGCCAGCGCGGTATTAGCGGGGGGTAAATATGAGCAGTTCTTC.

The chain has TRBV21-1 and TRBJ1-3; TRBD1, the table's D call, lacks a check against the DNA. TRBV21-1 is described as a pseudogene. This CDR3 comprises 19 residues. CDR3 nucleotides: TGTGCCAGCAGCACCCCCCGGGACAGGGAATTGCTAATTGGAAACACCATATATTTT. It encodes CASSTPRDRELLIGNTIYF.

This chain connects TRBV29-1 to TRBJ2-1; perhaps TRBD1 as D (5 bases). V lost 6 bases to trimming and J lost 9 bases, with 15 bases between them. Germline CDR1 and CDR2: SQVTM and ANQGSEA. This CDR3 spans 12 amino acids. The CDR3 DNA sequence: TGCAGCGTAAATCAGGGATCGGGTGAGCAGTTCTTC. Protein sequence: CSVNQGSGEQFF.

CDR3 amino acids: CASRRVGTSGQETQYF. The CDR3 nucleotides are TGTGCCAGCAGACGGGTAGGGACTAGCGGCCAAGAGACCCAGTACTTC. The chain couples TRBV21-1 to TRBJ2-5; the D call of TRBD2 is as the table states it, not checked on the DNA. TRBV21-1 has pseudogene status. CDR3 length: 16 amino acids.

This chain joins TRBV6-5 and TRBJ1-1, with TRBD1 matching 7 bases. Germline values: CDR1 MNHEY, CDR2 SVGAGI. After removal of 10 bases from V and 4 bases from J, the junction contained 6 bases not matched to a gene. There are 12 residues in the CDR3. The CDR3 bases are TGTGCCACTACACAGGGGTCCACTGAAGCTTTCTTT. The encoded protein is CATTQGSTEAFF.

This chain joins TRBV5-1 and TRBJ1-2, with D possibly TRBD1 on 5 matching bases. Trimming took 1 base from V and 4 from J, leaving 11 bases between them. There are 14 residues in the CDR3. Germline lookup yields CDR1 SGHRS and CDR2 YFSETQ. CDR3 in DNA: TGCGCCAGCAGCTTGTGGGGGGAGAGCTATGGCTACACCTTC. Protein product: CASSLWGESYGYTF.